This T cell receptor (beta chain) was documented in a study of Graves' ophthalmopathy and Graves' hyperthyroidism. Study-wide results and limits: Both a 70.59% sensitivity and an approximately 72% specificity characterized the model's predictions of ophthalmopathy progression.

This clonotype was observed a handful of times. Antigen unknown. Its ends do not fully match the called genes, so a read error is possible. Hyperthyroidism in these 18- to 65-year-old patients was newly diagnosed, lasting under 2 months. None of the included patients had other autoimmune diseases, uncontrolled infections, pregnancy or lactation, as these led to exclusion. Germline V gives CDR1 MNHEY, CDR2 SVGEGT. The CDR3 totals 17 residues. TCR beta CDR3 amplification used RNA transcripts. HTBI primers primed a first-round RT-PCR, and a second-round multiplex PCR followed. In TCRdb, the multiplex PCR reads were re-called with MiXCR into one record per CDR3 protein. The table has fewer than 650,000 distinct CDR3 sequences, about a fifth seen once.

The receptor comes from a woman between 18 and 29 years old with stable Graves' hyperthyroidism. Some clones in this sample may be carry-over from other donors' samples. Sequenced: peripheral blood. This chain joins TRBV6-2 or TRBV6-3 and TRBJ2-3; TRBD2 might be the D (6 bases). In nucleotides, the CDR3 is TGTGCCAGCAGTAACTCTAGGCTAGCGCGGTCCACAGATACGCAGTATTTT. Residues: CASSNSRLARSTDTQYF.